The entry below describes one T cell receptor (beta chain). This clone was found a few times. The specificity of this receptor is unknown. No per-base quality is available; no much larger clone lies one base away. The sample belongs to a study of T cell responses to AZD1222 COVID-19 vaccine (dated by TCRdb to the early 2020s). Looking at the study overall: AZD1222 recipients with second doses at about 4 weeks or about 12 weeks were pooled, because spike-specific TCR depth and breadth did not differ between schedules. Enrollment into the trials was organized by age into subgroups of 18-55, 56-69 and 70-plus years, and those subgroups contained 148, 28 and 57 TCR-sequenced participants, respectively. TCR sequencing covered roughly 230 trial participants: 200 to 210 given two doses of AZD1222 and about 26 given two doses of MenACWY control vaccine.

The paper as a whole reports these results and caveats: Because no day 14 peak-response samples were available, the repertoires could be characterized only after the peak T cell response. The vaccine-associated CD4 TCRs covered the entire spike protein, and the dominant responses fell in regions 160-218 and 743-854. In the small 56-69-year group, the increase in depth fell short of significance, most likely because of low power. Reportedly, almost half of the unique spike-specific TCRs recognized epitopes lying outside the regions that are mutated in the B.1.351 and B.1.1.7 variants. Conclusions about previously exposed vaccinees were limited because only a handful of AZD1222 recipients were SARS-CoV-2 seropositive at baseline. Spike-specific TCR breadth and depth rose significantly after two AZD1222 doses compared with day 0 and with MenACWY recipients. Participants were mostly white British, with more females than males. The authors suggested clonal diversity may have been underestimated.

The CDR3 regions of human TCRbeta chains were analyzed by immunosequencing. Processing in the source paper ran as follows. Repertoire TCRs were matched against a reference library of SARS-CoV-2-specific TCRs generated with the MIRA antigen-specificity platform. Breadth meant the fraction of unique TCRs that were SARS-CoV-2-associated, whereas depth meant the fraction of total T cells that were SARS-CoV-2-associated. Using the MIRA data, each spike-specific TCR was mapped to the spike region that the TCR reacts to and placed in a CD4 or CD8 class. Log10-transformed breadth and depth values were compared by one-way ANOVA with Sidak's multiple comparisons tests. The source is immuneACCESS, and TCRdb retained only in-frame sequences with V and J called. Part of the clones is not carried over; for the studies checked, unresolved V genes explain less than half of this, and the remainder is unexplained. For V, J and clone size, that table is used; D and trimming come from the DNA. The sample contains about 92,000 clones, more than 75% of them found a single time. The ten largest clones represent approximately 21% of the sample.

Read against the paper, the sample's time point label means: baseline before first vaccination. Samples from vaccinated people were obtained from the UK trials COV001 and COV002, which included a single-blind randomized controlled phase 2/3 trial of AZD1222 (ChAdOx1 nCoV-19) in healthy adults. For TCRbeta chain sequencing, PBMC samples were collected from trial participants at day 0 and at day 28 after the second dose. From its cysteine to its phenylalanine, the CDR3 spans 18 amino acids. Kept here is only the CDR3 DNA, which spans 54 bases and is read in frame from base 1. The specimen comprised peripheral blood, sampled on day 0 of AZD1222 vaccination. The rearrangement combines TRBV7-5 with TRBJ1-6; the table's D gene call, TRBD1, was not cross checked with the DNA. TRBV7-5 is reported as a pseudogene. This receptor was obtained from an adult in good health. At the DNA level, the sequence is TGTGCCAGAAGCTTAGGGCAGGGTGCGGAGATGGATAATTCACCCCTCCACTTT. Its amino acids are CARSLGQGAEMDNSPLHF.